Detailed here is one TCR beta chain. Germline lookup yields CDR1 LNHDA and CDR2 SQIVND (reference sequence). Trimming shortened V by 7 bases and J by 9 bases, and 7 bases separated the two germline ends. CDR3 length equals 10 residues. These data come from a study of blood T cell repertoires in COVID-19. The method was immunoSEQ multiplex PCR; TCRdb's version includes in-frame clones alone and lacks a portion of them. The sample lists 110,000 or so clones; 85% to 90% were seen once. The receptor was derived from a woman in her sixties or seventies with COVID-19, enrolled during active disease. The chain is built from TRBV19 and TRBJ1-5; no firm D call. Sequencing used peripheral blood. The CDR3 coding sequence is TGTGCCAGTAACTATGGGCCCCAGCATTTT. Its protein product is CASNYGPQHF.